The clone carrying this T cell receptor (beta chain) has a handful of counts. Its antigen remains unknown. Germline assignment: CDR1 SGHTS and CDR2 YDEGEE. Trimming removed 2 bases at V and 5 bases at J, with 7 bases between. The CDR3 sequence is 12 residues long. The cDNA had a unique molecular identifier and a template-switch universal primer site. Each CDR3 protein is one row after TCRdb ran MiXCR on the 5' RACE reads. The data contain 1.5 million to 2 million distinct CDR3 sequences, less than 40% of them singletons. The sample belongs to a study of identical twins. Whole-study findings and limits: It was possible that invariant MAIT and iNKT cells partly confounded the zero-insertion analyses. With beta out-of-frame sequences, excess sharing by twins was weaker.

Sequenced material: cord blood. V usage is TRBV5-8 and J usage is TRBJ1-1; no clear D. This clonotype was obtained from a newborn girl in good health. The DNA for the CDR3 is TGTGCCAGCAGCTTAGTTTGGACTGAAGCTTTCTTT. This codes for CASSLVWTEAFF.